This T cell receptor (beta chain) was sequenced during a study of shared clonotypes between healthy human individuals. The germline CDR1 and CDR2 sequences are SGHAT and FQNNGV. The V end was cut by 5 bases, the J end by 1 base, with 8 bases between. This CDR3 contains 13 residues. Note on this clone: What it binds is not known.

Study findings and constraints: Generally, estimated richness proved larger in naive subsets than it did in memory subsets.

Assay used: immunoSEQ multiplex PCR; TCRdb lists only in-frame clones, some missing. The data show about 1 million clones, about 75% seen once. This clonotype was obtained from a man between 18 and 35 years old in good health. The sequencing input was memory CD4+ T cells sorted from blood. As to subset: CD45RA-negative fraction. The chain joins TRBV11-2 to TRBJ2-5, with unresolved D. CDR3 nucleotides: TGTGCCAGCAGCGAGAATGTCCAAGAGACCCAGTACTTC. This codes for CASSENVQETQYF.